The clone carrying this TCR beta chain was recorded many times. Antigen specificity is unknown. The junction departs from the called germline gene at one end, perhaps through a read error. Investigators amplified TCR beta CDR3 regions from RNA transcripts. Second-round multiplex PCR came after a first-round RT-PCR that employed HTBI primers. TCRdb re-called the multiplex PCR reads with MiXCR, one entry per CDR3 protein. This sample has about 420,000 distinct CDR3 sequences, with roughly 20% found just once. This sample is part of a study of Graves' ophthalmopathy and Graves' hyperthyroidism. Regarding the study as a whole: The 13-signature model separated ophthalmopathy from stable hyperthyroidism at 85% to 90% sensitivity and approximately 79% specificity.

What supplied the PBMCs was 7.5 to 10 ml of fresh peripheral blood. Germline CDR1 is SGHRS and CDR2 is YFSETQ. This CDR3 comprises 14 residues. Sequenced input: peripheral blood. This receptor was taken from a woman younger than 35 with stable Graves' hyperthyroidism. The rearrangement joins TRBV5-1 to TRBJ1-2; D is perhaps TRBD1 (5 bases). In DNA, the CDR3 is TGTGCCAGCAGCTTCGACGACAGTGGGGGATCGTCCGCCTTC. It encodes CASSFDDSGGSSAF.